This TCR beta chain stems from a study of shared clonotypes between healthy human individuals. For the study at large: The donor pool was made up of two women and three men aged 18 to 49.

From germline, CDR1 is ENHRY and CDR2 SYGVKD. The CDR3 is made up of 11 amino acids. Trimming left V 8 bases short and J 6 bases short, with 11 bases between. As for this clone: Its antigen is not identified.

The assay ran at deep level. Sequencing was performed with immunoSEQ multiplex PCR; in TCRdb, only in-frame clones are kept and a portion is missing. The sample has about 2.4 million clones; 80% to 95% are singletons. Findings and limits, study-wide: It was the non-shared clonotypes that had lower generation probabilities than clonotypes shared by all four donors.

Sequenced material: naive CD4+ T cells from PBMCs. Subset given: CD45RA+ positively selected. V gene TRBV10-3 combines with J gene TRBJ2-7, with D unresolved. The clonotype was recovered from a man aged 18 to 30 in good health. Some clones in this sample may be carry-over from other donors' samples. The CDR3 spells CAIHSGSEQYF. DNA for the CDR3: TGTGCCATCCACTCAGGTTCCGAGCAGTACTTC.